The text below deals with one T cell receptor (beta chain). Its antigen is unidentified. Unique molecular identifier tags were affixed to discrete cDNA molecules. TCRdb passed the 5' RACE reads through MiXCR, listing each CDR3 protein once. This sample has about 53,000 distinct CDR3 sequences, with around 10% found just once. The data derive from a study of early T cells in non-severe SARS-CoV-2 infection. Points from the study as a whole: CD4 and private specificities were missed by VDJdb matching, which favored anti-spike CD8 responses.

Germline V gene sequence: CDR1 SGHRS, CDR2 YFSETQ. Trimming shortened V by 1 base and J by 8 bases, and 19 bases separated the two germline ends. This CDR3 is built from 16 residues. The source was whole blood, collected at baseline. The V and J genes are TRBV5-1 and TRBJ2-1; TRBD2 is a possible D gene (6 bases). The receptor's source is an adult who was a healthcare worker with PCR-confirmed SARS-CoV-2 infection or an uninfected control (not recorded which). CDR3: CASSLSGTVLFDEQFF. In DNA form, the CDR3 reads TGCGCCAGCAGCTTGTCAGGGACTGTCCTCTTTGATGAGCAGTTCTTC.